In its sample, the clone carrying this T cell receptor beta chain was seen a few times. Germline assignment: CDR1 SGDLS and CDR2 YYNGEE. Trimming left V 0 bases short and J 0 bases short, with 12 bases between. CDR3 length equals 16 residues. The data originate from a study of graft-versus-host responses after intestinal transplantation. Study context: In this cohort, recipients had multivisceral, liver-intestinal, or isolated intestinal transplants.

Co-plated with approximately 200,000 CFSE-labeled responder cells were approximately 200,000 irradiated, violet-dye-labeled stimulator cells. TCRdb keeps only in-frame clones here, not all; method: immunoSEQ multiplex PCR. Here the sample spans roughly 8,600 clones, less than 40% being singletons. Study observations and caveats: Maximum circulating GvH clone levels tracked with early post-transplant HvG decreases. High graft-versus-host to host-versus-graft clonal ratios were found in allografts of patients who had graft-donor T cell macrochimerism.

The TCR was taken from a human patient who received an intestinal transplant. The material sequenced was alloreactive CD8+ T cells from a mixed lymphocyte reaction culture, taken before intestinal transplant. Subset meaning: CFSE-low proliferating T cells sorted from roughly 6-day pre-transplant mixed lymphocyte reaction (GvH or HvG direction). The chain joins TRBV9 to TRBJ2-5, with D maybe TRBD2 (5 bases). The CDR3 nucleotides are TGTGCCAGCAGCGTAGGGGTAGCGAACTACCAAGAGACCCAGTACTTC. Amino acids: CASSVGVANYQETQYF.